These 6 T cell receptor beta chains were sequenced from one sample in a study of Graves' ophthalmopathy and Graves' hyperthyroidism. Scientists amplified the TCR beta CDR3 regions from RNA transcripts. RT-PCR with HTBI primers came first, then second-round multiplex PCR. Using its own MiXCR run on the multiplex PCR reads, TCRdb lists one record per CDR3 protein. The sample shows roughly 600,000 distinct CDR3 sequences, about 40% of them seen only once. Sequencing used peripheral blood or thyroid tissue (not recorded which). The source of these receptors is an adult man with Graves' hyperthyroidism.

This clonotype has just one count. The CDR3, as DNA: TGCAGCGTTGACCGGATCCAAGGGGGACTGTTTTTT. It is translated as CSVDRIQGGLFF. This chain uses TRBV29-1 with TRBJ1-4, with a weak D call TRBD1 (6 bases). Looked up from germline, CDR1 is SQVTM and CDR2 is ANQGSEA. This CDR3 region has 12 residues. Deletions cut 3 bases from V and 13 bases from J, with 15 bases between.

This clonotype appeared a few times. The chain links TRBV25-1 to TRBJ1-1, with a possible D match to TRBD1 (6 bases). This CDR3 spans 16 amino acids. V was shortened by 6 bases and J by 1 base, with 18 bases between the two germline ends. The germline gives CDR1 MGHDK, CDR2 SYGVNS. The CDR3 DNA reads TGTGCCAGCAGCCACGAACCGACCAGGGGGAACACTGAAGCTTTCTTT. Translation gives CASSHEPTRGNTEAFF.

This clonotype was counted at least ten times. The chain recombines TRBV7-9 with TRBJ2-2; D gene uncertain. The V end lost 4 bases, the J end lost 6 bases, and 6 bases lay between the germline ends. Germline V CDR1 and CDR2: SEHNR, FQNEAQ (reference sequence). The CDR3 sequence is 12 residues long. CDR3 sequence: CASSYEPGELFF. CDR3 in DNA: TGTGCCAGCAGCTATGAACCCGGGGAGCTGTTTTTT.

The chain has TRBV7-9 and TRBJ1-4; a weak D match, TRBD1 (6 bases). Germline V gene data show CDR1 as SEHNR and CDR2 as FQNEAQ (reference sequence). The V end was cut by 5 bases, the J end by 8 bases, with 21 bases between. The CDR3 totals 16 residues. CDR3 protein: CASSPTGRGAREKLFF. CDR3 bases: TGTGCCAGCAGCCCGACGGGACGGGGGGCTAGGGAAAAACTGTTTTTT.

The chain has TRBV29-1 and TRBJ2-7; no reliable D call. CDR1 is SQVTM, CDR2 ANQGSEA, per germline. V was trimmed by 2 bases and J by 2 bases, leaving 4 bases between them. This CDR3 has 11 residues. The CDR3 nucleotides read TGCAGCGTTGAATGGGCCTACGAGCAGTACTTC. This encodes CSVEWAYEQYF.

The V call is TRBV7-2, the J call TRBJ2-3; D is undetermined. Trimming took 2 bases from V and 0 from J, leaving 6 bases between them. This CDR3 region has 14 residues. Germline CDR1 and CDR2: SGHTA and FQGNSA. In DNA, the CDR3 is TGTGCCAGCAGCTTATTGACTAGCACAGATACGCAGTATTTT. Encoded protein: CASSLLTSTDTQYF.